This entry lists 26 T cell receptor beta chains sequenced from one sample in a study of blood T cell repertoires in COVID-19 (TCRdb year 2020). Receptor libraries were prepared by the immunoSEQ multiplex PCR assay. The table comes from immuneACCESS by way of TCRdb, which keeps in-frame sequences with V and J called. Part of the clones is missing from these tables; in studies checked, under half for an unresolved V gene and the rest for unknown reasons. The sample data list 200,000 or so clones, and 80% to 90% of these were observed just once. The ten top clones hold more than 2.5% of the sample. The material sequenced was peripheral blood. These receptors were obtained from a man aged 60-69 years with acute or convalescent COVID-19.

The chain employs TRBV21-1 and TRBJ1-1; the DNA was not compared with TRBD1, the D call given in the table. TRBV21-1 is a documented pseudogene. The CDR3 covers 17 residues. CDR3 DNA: TGTGCCAGCAGCAAACGGGGACAGGGGTTTCTTGACACTGAAGCTTTCTTT. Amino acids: CASSKRGQGFLDTEAFF.

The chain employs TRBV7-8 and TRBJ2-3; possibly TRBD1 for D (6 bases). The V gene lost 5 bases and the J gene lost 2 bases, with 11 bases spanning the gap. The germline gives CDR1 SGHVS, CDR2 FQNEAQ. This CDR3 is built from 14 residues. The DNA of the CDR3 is TGTGCCAGCAGCCCAGGGGCGCACACAGATACGCAGTATTTT. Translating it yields CASSPGAHTDTQYF.

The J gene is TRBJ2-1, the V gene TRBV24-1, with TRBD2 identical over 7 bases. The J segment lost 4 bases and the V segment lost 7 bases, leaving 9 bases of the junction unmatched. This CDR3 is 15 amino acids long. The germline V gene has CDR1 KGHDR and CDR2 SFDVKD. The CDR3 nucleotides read TGTGCCACCAGAAATGGCGGGAGCGCTTACAATGAGCAGTTCTTC. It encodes CATRNGGSAYNEQFF.

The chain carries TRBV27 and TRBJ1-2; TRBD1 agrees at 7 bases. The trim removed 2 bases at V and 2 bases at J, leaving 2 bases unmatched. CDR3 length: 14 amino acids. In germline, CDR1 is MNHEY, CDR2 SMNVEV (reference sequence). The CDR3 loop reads CASSLRGQNYGYTF. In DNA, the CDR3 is TGTGCCAGCAGTTTAAGGGGACAGAACTATGGCTACACCTTC.

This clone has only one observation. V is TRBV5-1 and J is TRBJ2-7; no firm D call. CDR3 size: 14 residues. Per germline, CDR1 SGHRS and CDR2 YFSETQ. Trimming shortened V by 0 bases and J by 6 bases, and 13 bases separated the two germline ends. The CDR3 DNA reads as TGCGCCAGCAGCTTGGGACACTCCTCGGCCGAGCAGTACTTC. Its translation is CASSLGHSSAEQYF. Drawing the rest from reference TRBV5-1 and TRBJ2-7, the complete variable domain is KAGVTQTPRYLIKTRGQQVTLSCSPISGHRSVSWYQQTPGQGLQFLFEYFSETQRNKGNFPGRFSGRQFSNSRSEMNVSTLELGDSALYLCASSLGHSSAEQYFGPGTRLTVT.

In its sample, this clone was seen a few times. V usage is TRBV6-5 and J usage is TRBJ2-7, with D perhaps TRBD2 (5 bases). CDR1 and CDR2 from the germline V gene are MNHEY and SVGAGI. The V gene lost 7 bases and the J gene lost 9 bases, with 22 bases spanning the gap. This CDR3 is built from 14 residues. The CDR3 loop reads CASTLKLGSPAQYF. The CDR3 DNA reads TGTGCCAGCACCTTGAAGCTGGGGAGTCCAGCGCAGTACTTC.

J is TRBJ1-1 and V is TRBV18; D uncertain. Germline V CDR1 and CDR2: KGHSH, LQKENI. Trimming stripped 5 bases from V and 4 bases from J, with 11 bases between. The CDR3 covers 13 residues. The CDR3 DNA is TGTGCCAGCTCAGGAGGAGAGAGCACTGAAGCTTTCTTT. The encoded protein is CASSGGESTEAFF. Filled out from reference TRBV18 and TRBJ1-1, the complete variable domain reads NAGVMQNPRHLVRRRGQEARLRCSPMKGHSHVYWYRQLPEEGLKFMVYLQKENIIDESGMPKERFSAEFPKEGPSILRIQQVVRGDSAAYFCASSGGESTEAFFGQGTRLTVV.

The CDR3: CASSTSGFTAFF. The DNA of the CDR3 is TGTGCCAGCAGCACTAGCGGGTTTACAGCTTTCTTT. The chain is built from TRBV28 and TRBJ1-1; no definite D call. CDR1 and CDR2 from the germline V gene are MDHEN and SYDVKM. The ends were cut back, 6 bases at V and 10 bases at J, with 15 bases in the middle. There are 12 residues in the CDR3. Full variable domain (outside the CDR3, taken from reference TRBV28 and TRBJ1-1): DVKVTQSSRYLVKRTGEKVFLECVQDMDHENMFWYRQDPGLGLRLIYFSYDVKMKEKGDIPEGYSVSREKKERFSLILESASTNQTSMYLCASSTSGFTAFFGQGTRLTVV.

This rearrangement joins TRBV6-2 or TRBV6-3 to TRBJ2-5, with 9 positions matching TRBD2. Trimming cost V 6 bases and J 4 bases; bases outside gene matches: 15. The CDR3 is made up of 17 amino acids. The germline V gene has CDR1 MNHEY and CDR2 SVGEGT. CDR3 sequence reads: CASSPRRAGGSRETQYF. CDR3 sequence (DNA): TGTGCCAGCAGCCCTCGGAGAGCGGGAGGAAGTCGAGAGACCCAGTACTTC.

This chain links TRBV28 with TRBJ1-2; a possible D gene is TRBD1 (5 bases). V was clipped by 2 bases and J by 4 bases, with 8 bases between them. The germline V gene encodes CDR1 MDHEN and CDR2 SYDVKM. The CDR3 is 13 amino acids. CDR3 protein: CASSLGGIYGYTF. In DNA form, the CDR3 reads TGTGCCAGCAGTTTAGGGGGGATCTATGGCTACACCTTC.

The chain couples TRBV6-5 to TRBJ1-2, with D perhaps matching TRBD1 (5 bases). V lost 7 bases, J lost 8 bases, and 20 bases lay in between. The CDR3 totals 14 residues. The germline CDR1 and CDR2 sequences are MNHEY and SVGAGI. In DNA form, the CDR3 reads TGTGCCAGCACGGGGGTTGCCACCTCTCGGGGCTACACCTTC. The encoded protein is CASTGVATSRGYTF.

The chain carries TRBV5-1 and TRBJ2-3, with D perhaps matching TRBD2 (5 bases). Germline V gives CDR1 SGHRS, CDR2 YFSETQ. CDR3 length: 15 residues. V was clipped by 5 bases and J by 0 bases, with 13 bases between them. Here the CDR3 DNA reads TGCGCCAGCAGTTATCTCGGAGGTAGCACAGATACGCAGTATTTT. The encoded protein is CASSYLGGSTDTQYF.

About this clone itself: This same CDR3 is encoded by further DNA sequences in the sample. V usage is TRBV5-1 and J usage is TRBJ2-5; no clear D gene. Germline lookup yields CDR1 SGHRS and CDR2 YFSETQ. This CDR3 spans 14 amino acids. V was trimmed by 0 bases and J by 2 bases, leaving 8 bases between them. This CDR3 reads CASSLGGEQETQYF. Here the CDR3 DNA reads TGCGCCAGCAGCTTGGGTGGAGAACAAGAGACCCAGTACTTC.

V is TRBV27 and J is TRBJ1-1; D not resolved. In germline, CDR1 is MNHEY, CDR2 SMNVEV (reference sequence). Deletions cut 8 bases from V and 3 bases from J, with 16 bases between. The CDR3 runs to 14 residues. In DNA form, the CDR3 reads TGTGCCAGCCGTGGCTTAGGTGGGCACACTGAAGCTTTCTTT. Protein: CASRGLGGHTEAFF.

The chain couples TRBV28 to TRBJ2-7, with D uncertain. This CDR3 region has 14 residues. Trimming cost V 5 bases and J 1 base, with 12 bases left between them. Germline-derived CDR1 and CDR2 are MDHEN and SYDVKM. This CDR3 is CASSTPAPSYEQYF. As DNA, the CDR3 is TGTGCCAGCAGTACTCCTGCCCCATCCTACGAGCAGTACTTC.

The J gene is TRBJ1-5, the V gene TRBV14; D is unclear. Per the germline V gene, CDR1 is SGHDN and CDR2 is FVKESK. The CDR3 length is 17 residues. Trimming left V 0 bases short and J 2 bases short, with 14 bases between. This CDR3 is CASSQDYGVGGNQPQHF. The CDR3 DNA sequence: TGTGCCAGCAGCCAAGATTACGGGGTCGGGGGCAATCAGCCCCAGCATTTT.

CDR3 DNA sequence: TGTGCCAGCACCGACTCGGTCGGTAGCAATCAGCCCCAGCATTTT. Protein: CASTDSVGSNQPQHF. The rearrangement links TRBV27 to TRBJ1-5, with D unresolved. Trimming left V 7 bases short and J 0 bases short, with 13 bases between. The length of the CDR3 is 15 residues. Germline CDR1 reads MNHEY; CDR2 reads SMNVEV (reference sequence).

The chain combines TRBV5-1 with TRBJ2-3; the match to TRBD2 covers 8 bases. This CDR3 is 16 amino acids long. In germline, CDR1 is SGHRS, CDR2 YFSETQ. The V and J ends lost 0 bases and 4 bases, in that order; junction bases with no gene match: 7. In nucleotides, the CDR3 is TGCGCCAGCAGCTTGGCCGGGAGGGCCAGTGCAGATACGCAGTATTTT. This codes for CASSLAGRASADTQYF.

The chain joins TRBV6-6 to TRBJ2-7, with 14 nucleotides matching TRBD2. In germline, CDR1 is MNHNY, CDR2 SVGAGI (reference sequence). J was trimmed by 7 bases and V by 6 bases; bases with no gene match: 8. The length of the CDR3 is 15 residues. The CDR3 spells CASSPGTSGSQEQYF. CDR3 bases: TGTGCCAGCAGCCCCGGGACTAGCGGGAGTCAAGAGCAGTACTTC.

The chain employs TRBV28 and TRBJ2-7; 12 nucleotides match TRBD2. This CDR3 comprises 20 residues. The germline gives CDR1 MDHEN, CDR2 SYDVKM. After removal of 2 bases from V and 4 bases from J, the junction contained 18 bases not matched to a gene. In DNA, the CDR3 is TGTGCCAGCAGTTTACCCTACCTGACTAGCGGGAGTAGGGGTCTTTACGAGCAGTACTTC. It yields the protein CASSLPYLTSGSRGLYEQYF.

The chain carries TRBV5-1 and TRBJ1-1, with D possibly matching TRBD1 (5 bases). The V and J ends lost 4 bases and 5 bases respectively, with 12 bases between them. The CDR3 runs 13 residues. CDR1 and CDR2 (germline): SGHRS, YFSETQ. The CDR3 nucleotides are TGCGCCAGCAGCCCGTCGGGGGGTACTGAAGCTTTCTTT. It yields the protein CASSPSGGTEAFF.

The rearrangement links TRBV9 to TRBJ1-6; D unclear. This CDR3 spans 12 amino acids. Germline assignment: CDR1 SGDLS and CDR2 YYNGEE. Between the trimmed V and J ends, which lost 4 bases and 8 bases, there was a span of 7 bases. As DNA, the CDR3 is TGTGCCAGCAGCACCCGGGATTCACCCCTCCACTTT. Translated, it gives CASSTRDSPLHF.

CDR3 protein: CASSDRGHNTDTQYF. The CDR3 DNA follows: TGTGCCAGCAGTGATAGGGGACATAACACAGATACGCAGTATTTT. The chain links TRBV6-1 to TRBJ2-3; D might be TRBD1 (6 bases). Germline CDR1 and CDR2: MNHNS and SASEGT. Trimming cost V 3 bases and J 2 bases, with 12 bases left between them. CDR3 length equals 15 residues.

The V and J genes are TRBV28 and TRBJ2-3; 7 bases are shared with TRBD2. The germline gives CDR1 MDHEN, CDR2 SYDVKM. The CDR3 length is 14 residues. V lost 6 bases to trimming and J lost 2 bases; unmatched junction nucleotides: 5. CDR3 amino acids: CASSLAAFTDTQYF. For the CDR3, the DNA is TGTGCCAGCAGCCTAGCGGCCTTCACAGATACGCAGTATTTT.

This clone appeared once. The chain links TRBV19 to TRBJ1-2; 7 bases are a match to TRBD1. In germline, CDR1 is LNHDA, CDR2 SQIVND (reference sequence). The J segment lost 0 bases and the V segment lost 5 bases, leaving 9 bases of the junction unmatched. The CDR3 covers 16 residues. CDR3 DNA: TGTGCCAGTAGTTCCCGGGACAGACTAGCTAACTATGGCTACACCTTC. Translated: CASSSRDRLANYGYTF.

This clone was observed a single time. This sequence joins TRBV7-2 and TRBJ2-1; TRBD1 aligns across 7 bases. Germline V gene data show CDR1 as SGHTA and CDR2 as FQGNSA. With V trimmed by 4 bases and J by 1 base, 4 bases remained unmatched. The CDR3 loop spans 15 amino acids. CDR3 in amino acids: CASSSQGQSYNEQFF. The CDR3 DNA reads TGTGCCAGCAGCTCGCAGGGACAGTCCTACAATGAGCAGTTCTTC.